This is a list of T cell receptor beta chains from one sample in a study of blood T cell repertoires in COVID-19. This table comes from immunoSEQ multiplex PCR, and its TCRdb copy is limited to in-frame clones, with some not included. The table records around 140,000 clones, more than 75% of them present only once. The specimen was peripheral blood. Receptor source: a woman between 70 and 85 years old with COVID-19, enrolled during active disease. CDR3s leave out the opening cysteine and the closing phenylalanine or tryptophan. Fields, in order: J gene, V gene, CDR3 protein.

TRBJ1-4 TRBV5-4 ASSLVGDGSEKLF
TRBJ1-2 TRBV18 ASSPKGQYGYT
TRBJ1-6 TRBV6-6 ASRGTRTDNSPLH
TRBJ1-1 TRBV11-2 ASSLDRGGGAF
TRBJ1-4 TRBV6-5 AIEPGARGEKLF
TRBJ2-3 TRBV6-5 ASRAGTGRTDTQY
TRBJ1-5 TRBV21-1 ASSKKGRGIEPQH
TRBJ1-1 TRBV5-1 ASSPVLGASNTEAF
TRBJ2-5 TRBV29-1 SVEKQGGPGGETQY
TRBJ2-3 TRBV5-5 ASSFTSGGATDTQY
TRBJ2-4 TRBV7-2 ASSPGLNKNIQY
TRBJ2-6 TRBV12-3/TRBV12-4 ASSPSGANVLT
TRBJ1-4 TRBV7-6 ASSSRGGGEKLF
TRBJ1-4 TRBV30 AWSPTRWNEKLF
TRBJ2-1 TRBV7-9 ASSLAGGVDEQF
TRBJ1-1 TRBV3-1/TRBV3-2 ASSQDRPGTEAF
TRBJ1-3 TRBV7-2 ASSLDQVSGNTIY
TRBJ1-2 TRBV9 ASSVATPGHSLLPNYGYT
TRBJ1-1 TRBV10-2 ASSEVKVGQMNTEAF
TRBJ1-4 TRBV28 ASRRTGGHLELF
TRBJ1-4 TRBV30 AWIPPHRANEKLF
TRBJ1-6 TRBV11-2 ASRQGGESPLH
TRBJ2-5 TRBV5-1 ASQPLQAYQETQY
TRBJ1-2 TRBV6-1 ASSEFRGMGGYT
TRBJ2-7 TRBV28 ASSWTGNTYEQY
TRBJ2-5 TRBV3-1/TRBV3-2 ASSRGTGRETQY